One and the same sample provided the 27 T cell receptor beta chains below, sequenced in a study of T cell changes during pregnancy in multiple sclerosis. The method was immunoSEQ multiplex PCR; TCRdb's version includes in-frame clones alone and lacks a portion of them. This sample has 26,000 or so clones, with almost 90% found just once. Sequencing used CD8+ T cells from peripheral blood mononuclear cells, obtained in the second trimester of pregnancy. These receptors originate from a female donor with multiple sclerosis, enrolled in a pregnancy study.

V usage is TRBV28 and J usage is TRBJ2-7, with D maybe TRBD1 (6 bases). Trimming pared 6 bases from V and 3 bases from J, leaving 18 bases between. Germline CDR1 is MDHEN and CDR2 is SYDVKM. The CDR3 has 15 amino acids. The CDR3 DNA reads as TGTGCCAGCAGCCCTGGGCGGGCAGGGGACTACGAGCAGTACTTC. Protein sequence: CASSPGRAGDYEQYF.

The rearrangement uses TRBV5-5 and TRBJ2-5; 8 nucleotides match TRBD2. The CDR3 has 18 amino acids. V lost 0 bases, J lost 3 bases, and 13 bases stayed unmatched. The germline V gene has CDR1 SGHKS and CDR2 YYEKEE (reference sequence). CDR3 protein: CASSLVSSGRNLEETQYF. The CDR3 nucleotides are TGTGCCAGCAGCTTGGTGTCTAGCGGGCGAAACTTAGAAGAGACCCAGTACTTC.

V gene TRBV23-1 combines with J gene TRBJ2-7; D gene uncertain. TRBV23-1 is marked as an open reading frame, function uncertain. CDR3 length equals 15 residues. V lost 6 bases to trimming and J lost 3 bases, with 18 bases between them. The CDR3 nucleotides are TGCGCCAGCAGCCCTCGTGTATCTTTATACTACGAGCAGTACTTC. It specifies CASSPRVSLYYEQYF.

V usage is TRBV7-2 and J usage is TRBJ1-1, with a weak D call TRBD1 (5 bases). This CDR3 is built from 14 residues. Trimming removed 4 bases at V and 0 bases at J, with 9 bases between. Germline lookup yields CDR1 SGHTA and CDR2 FQGNSA. The CDR3 loop reads CASSYRTMNTEAFF. In DNA form, the CDR3 reads TGTGCCAGCAGCTACAGGACCATGAACACTGAAGCTTTCTTT.

J is TRBJ2-7 and V is TRBV9, with TRBD1 matching 7 bases. The CDR3 has 15 residues. Germline assignment: CDR1 SGDLS and CDR2 YYNGEE. V gave up 0 bases and J gave up 4 bases; unmatched junction bases: 7. The CDR3 nucleotides read TGTGCCAGCAGCGTAGGACAGGGAGCAGAGTACGAGCAGTACTTC. It encodes CASSVGQGAEYEQYF.

V gene TRBV6-1 combines with J gene TRBJ2-3; tentatively, D is TRBD1 (6 bases). The CDR3 runs 13 residues. Trimming shortened V by 5 bases and J by 3 bases, and 9 bases separated the two germline ends. Germline assignment: CDR1 MNHNS and CDR2 SASEGT. The CDR3 DNA follows: TGTGCCAGCAGTACAGGGATGACAGATACGCAGTATTTT. Protein: CASSTGMTDTQYF.

The chain has TRBV4-1 and TRBJ1-2; no clear D. V shed 4 bases and J shed 5 bases, with 17 bases lying between them. Germline CDR1 and CDR2: MGHRA and YSYEKL. The CDR3 loop spans 15 amino acids. CDR3 sequence reads: CASSLSPGSRYGYTF. CDR3 DNA: TGCGCCAGCAGCCTGTCCCCCGGGAGTAGATATGGCTACACCTTC.

This rearrangement joins TRBV2 to TRBJ2-5; D is unclear. V was trimmed by 4 bases and J by 3 bases, leaving 9 bases between them. The CDR3 sequence is 13 residues long. The germline V gene encodes CDR1 SNHLY and CDR2 FYNNEI. CDR3 amino acids: CASSAKLKETQYF. The CDR3 nucleotides read TGTGCCAGCAGTGCTAAACTAAAAGAGACCCAGTACTTC.

The rearrangement uses TRBV2 and TRBJ2-1, with unresolved D. With 1 base removed from V and 5 bases from J, the gap between germline ends came to 3 bases. This CDR3 comprises 12 residues. CDR1 is SNHLY and CDR2 is FYNNEI in the germline V gene. The CDR3 region is CASSEVDNEQFF. The CDR3 DNA reads TGTGCCAGCAGTGAAGTAGACAATGAGCAGTTCTTC.

The V and J genes are TRBV5-6 and TRBJ2-3; 9 nucleotides line up with TRBD1. Germline CDR1 SGHDT, CDR2 YYEEEE. J lost 7 bases, V lost 5 bases, and 8 bases had no gene match. CDR3 length: 14 amino acids. DNA for the CDR3: TGTGCCAGCAGTTGGGACAGGGTATCCAATACGCAGTATTTT. Translating gives CASSWDRVSNTQYF.

This clone showed up just a few times. The chain joins TRBV2 to TRBJ1-5; tentative D call: TRBD1 (5 bases). Germline assignment: CDR1 SNHLY and CDR2 FYNNEI. The V gene lost 2 bases and the J gene lost 4 bases, with 12 bases spanning the gap. The CDR3 has 15 residues. CDR3 sequence: CASSERHRSNQPQHF. In DNA form, the CDR3 reads TGTGCCAGCAGTGAAAGACACAGGTCGAATCAGCCCCAGCATTTT.

This clone was detected once. The rearrangement links TRBV9 to TRBJ1-2; no reliable D call. The germline V and J ends were trimmed by 2 bases and 4 bases, with 6 bases remaining between them. The CDR3 spans 12 residues. The germline V gene has CDR1 SGDLS and CDR2 YYNGEE. The CDR3 is CASSVNSYGYTF. The DNA for the CDR3 is TGTGCCAGCAGCGTGAACAGCTATGGCTACACCTTC. Drawing the rest from reference TRBV9 and TRBJ1-2, the complete variable domain is DSGVTQTPKHLITATGQRVTLRCSPRSGDLSVYWYQQSLDQGLQFLIQYYNGEERAKGNILERFSAQQFPDLHSELNLSSLELGDSALYFCASSVNSYGYTFGSGTRLTVV.

This clone was seen a handful of times. The V and J genes are TRBV15 and TRBJ2-3; D is unresolved. In germline, CDR1 is LNHNV, CDR2 YYDKDF (reference sequence). Trimming took off 6 bases at V and 6 bases at J, with 13 bases between the two ends. The CDR3 runs 13 residues. Written as DNA, the CDR3 is TGTGCCACCAGTTCTGGCACGCGGGATACGCAGTATTTT. Its translation is CATSSGTRDTQYF.

The chain has TRBV21-1 and TRBJ1-1. TRBV21-1 is a pseudogene. The CDR3 length is 15 residues. CDR3 DNA: TGTGCCAGCAGCATCGGGGAGGAGGGATGGACTGAAGCTTTCTTT. Translated: CASSIGEEGWTEAFF.

J is TRBJ1-1 and V is TRBV29-1; no definite D call. The CDR3 covers 12 residues. V was trimmed by 3 bases and J by 4 bases, leaving 9 bases between them. Germline V CDR1 and CDR2: SQVTM, ANQGSEA. DNA of the CDR3: TGCAGCGTTGAGGGAGGGCGCACTGAAGCTTTCTTT. It yields the protein CSVEGGRTEAFF.

V and J are TRBV19 and TRBJ1-1, with 9 nucleotides matching TRBD1. From germline, CDR1 is LNHDA and CDR2 SQIVND (reference sequence). The CDR3 is made up of 14 amino acids. V was clipped by 7 bases and J by 4 bases; unmatched bases: 7. CDR3 sequence reads: CASTMTGGITEAFF. Written as DNA, the CDR3 is TGTGCCAGTACTATGACAGGGGGTATCACTGAAGCTTTCTTT.

This sequence joins TRBV5-1 and TRBJ2-1, with a possible D match to TRBD1 (6 bases). The CDR3 is 17 amino acids. Germline loops: CDR1 SGHRS, CDR2 YFSETQ. Trimming cost V 6 bases and J 7 bases, with 26 bases left between them. Here the CDR3 reads CASTRMGTGTLGNEQFF. The CDR3, as DNA: TGCGCCAGCACCCGGATGGGTACCGGGACATTGGGGAATGAGCAGTTCTTC.

This clone was counted between two and nine times. The V gene is TRBV14, the J gene TRBJ1-2; the D gene is possibly TRBD1 (6 bases). The CDR3 sequence is 14 residues long. Trimming removed 1 base at V and 8 bases at J, with 14 bases between. Germline CDR1 is SGHDN and CDR2 is FVKESK. The CDR3 reads CASSQVGQGLGYTF. The CDR3 region has the DNA TGTGCCAGCAGCCAAGTGGGCCAGGGGCTGGGCTACACCTTC.

The chain employs TRBV4-1 and TRBJ1-4; D unclear. V was cut by 6 bases and J by 6 bases, with 17 bases left in between. This CDR3 comprises 15 residues. The V gene's germline CDR1 is MGHRA and CDR2 YSYEKL. CDR3 coding DNA: TGCGCCAGCAGAGGGCCGGGATTTGGGCATGAAAAACTGTTTTTT. Its translation is CASRGPGFGHEKLFF.

The chain has TRBV6-4 and TRBJ2-3, with 9 positions matching TRBD2. The CDR3 sequence is 15 residues long. Germline assignment: CDR1 MRHNA and CDR2 SNTAGT. V lost 3 bases and J lost 1; bases outside the gene matches: 2. CDR3 region: CASSEKRGGTDTQYF. The CDR3 coding sequence is TGTGCCAGCAGTGAAAAGCGGGGGGGCACAGATACGCAGTATTTT.

The table lists this clone with a count of one. The chain links TRBV7-9 to TRBJ2-1, with D possibly matching TRBD1 (6 bases). Germline V gene data show CDR1 as SEHNR and CDR2 as FQNEAQ (reference sequence). The CDR3 runs to 15 residues. Deletions cut 4 bases from V and 4 bases from J, with 14 bases between. CDR3 DNA: TGTGCCAGCAGCTACCTAGTAGGGGGTTACAATGAGCAGTTCTTC. Its translation: CASSYLVGGYNEQFF.

The gene calls are TRBV27 and TRBJ1-1; D ambiguous. The CDR3 spans 14 residues. V was pared by 7 bases and J by 4 bases, with 16 bases between. Per germline, CDR1 MNHEY and CDR2 SMNVEV (reference sequence). In DNA, the CDR3 is TGTGCCAGCATGTCACGCGGGGAGGGCACTGAAGCTTTCTTT. It encodes CASMSRGEGTEAFF.

This clone has only a few counts. Here the CDR3 DNA reads TGTGCCGGGGGACAGGGAGAGAACACTGAAGCTTTCTTT. Protein product: CAGGQGENTEAFF. This rearrangement joins TRBV6-1 to TRBJ1-1, with 9 bases aligning to TRBD1. The V and J ends lost 11 bases and 1 base, in that order; junction bases with no gene match: 5. The germline CDR1 and CDR2 sequences are MNHNS and SASEGT. CDR3 length equals 13 residues.

The chain has TRBV4-1 and TRBJ1-2, with D possibly matching TRBD1 (5 bases). V shed 0 bases and J shed 7 bases, with 15 bases lying between them. This CDR3 is built from 15 residues. Germline values: CDR1 MGHRA, CDR2 YSYEKL. The CDR3 coding sequence is TGCGCCAGCAGCCAAGAAGGGAGGGGACGCAGTGGCTACACCTTC. This sequence encodes CASSQEGRGRSGYTF.

This chain uses TRBV28 with TRBJ1-5; D remains ambiguous. CDR1 and CDR2 from the germline V gene are MDHEN and SYDVKM. The CDR3 sequence is 14 residues long. V lost 3 bases and J 7 bases, leaving 13 bases between the germline ends. In DNA, the CDR3 is TGTGCCAGCAGTTTCTCGCAGGCTGACCAGCCCCAGCATTTT. Its protein is CASSFSQADQPQHF.

The rearrangement joins TRBV5-6 to TRBJ2-7; 9 nucleotides line up with TRBD1. The CDR3 is made up of 15 amino acids. Looked up from germline, CDR1 is SGHDT and CDR2 is YYEEEE. The V segment lost 4 bases and the J segment 1 base; nucleotides outside the gene matches: 6. CDR3 in amino acids: CASSLTGGASYEQYF. The CDR3 DNA reads as TGTGCCAGCAGCCTTACAGGGGGCGCGTCCTACGAGCAGTACTTC.

The gene calls are TRBV6-5 and TRBJ2-2; D gene unclear. There are 13 residues in the CDR3. Germline V CDR1 and CDR2: MNHEY, SVGAGI. The V end lost 4 bases, the J end lost 7 bases, and 10 bases lay between the germline ends. The CDR3 DNA reads as TGTGCCAGCAGTTTGATAATCGGCGGGGAGCTGTTTTTT. Translated, it gives CASSLIIGGELFF.